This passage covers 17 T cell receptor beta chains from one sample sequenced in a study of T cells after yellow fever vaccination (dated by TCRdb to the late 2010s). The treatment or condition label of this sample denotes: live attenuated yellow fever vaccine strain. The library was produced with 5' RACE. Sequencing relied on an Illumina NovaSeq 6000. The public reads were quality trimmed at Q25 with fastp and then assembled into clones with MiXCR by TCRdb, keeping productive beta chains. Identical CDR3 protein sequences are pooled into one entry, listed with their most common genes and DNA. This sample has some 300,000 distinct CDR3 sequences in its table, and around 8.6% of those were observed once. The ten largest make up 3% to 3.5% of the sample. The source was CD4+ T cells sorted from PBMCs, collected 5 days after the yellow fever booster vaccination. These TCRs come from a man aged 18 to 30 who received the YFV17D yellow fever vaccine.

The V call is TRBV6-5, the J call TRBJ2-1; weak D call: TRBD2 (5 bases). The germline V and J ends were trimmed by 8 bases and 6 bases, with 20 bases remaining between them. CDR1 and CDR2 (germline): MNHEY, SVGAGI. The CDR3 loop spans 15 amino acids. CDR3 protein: CASQRTDWSLNEQFF. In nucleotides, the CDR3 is TGTGCCAGCCAGCGGACGGACTGGAGCCTCAATGAGCAGTTCTTC.

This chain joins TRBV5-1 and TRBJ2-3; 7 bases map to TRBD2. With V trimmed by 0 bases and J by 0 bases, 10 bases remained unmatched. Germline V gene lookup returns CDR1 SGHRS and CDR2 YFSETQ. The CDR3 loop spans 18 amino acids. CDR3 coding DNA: TGCGCCAGCAGCTTGGGGACCCGACTAGCAACTAGCACAGATACGCAGTATTTT. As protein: CASSLGTRLATSTDTQYF.

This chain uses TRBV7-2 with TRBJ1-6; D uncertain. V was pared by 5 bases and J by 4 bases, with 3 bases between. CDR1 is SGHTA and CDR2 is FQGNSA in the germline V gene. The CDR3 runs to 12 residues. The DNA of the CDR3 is TGTGCCAGCAGCCATTATAATTCACCCCTCCACTTT. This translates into CASSHYNSPLHF. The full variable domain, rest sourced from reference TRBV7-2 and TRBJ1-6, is GAGVSQSPSNKVTEKGKDVELRCDPISGHTALYWYRQSLGQGLEFLIYFQGNSAPDKSGLPSDRFSAERTGGSVSTLTIQRTQQEDSAVYLCASSHYNSPLHFGNGTRLTVT.

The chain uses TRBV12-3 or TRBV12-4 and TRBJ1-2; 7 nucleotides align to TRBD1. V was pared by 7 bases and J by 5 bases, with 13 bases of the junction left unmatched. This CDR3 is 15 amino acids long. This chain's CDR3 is CASKREQGLRYGYTF. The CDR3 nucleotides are TGTGCCAGCAAGCGAGAACAGGGGCTACGATATGGCTACACCTTC.

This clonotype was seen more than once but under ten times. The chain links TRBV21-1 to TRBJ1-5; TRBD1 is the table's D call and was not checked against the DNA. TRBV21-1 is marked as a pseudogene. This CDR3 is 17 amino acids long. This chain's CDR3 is CASNQKTGMVSNQPQHF. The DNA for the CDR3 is TGTGCCAGCAACCAGAAGACAGGGATGGTAAGCAATCAGCCCCAGCATTTT.

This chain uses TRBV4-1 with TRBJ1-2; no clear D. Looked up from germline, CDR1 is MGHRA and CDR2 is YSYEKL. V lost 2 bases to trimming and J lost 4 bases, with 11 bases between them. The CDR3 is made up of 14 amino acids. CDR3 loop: CASSQRLEGYGYTF. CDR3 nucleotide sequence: TGCGCCAGCAGCCAAAGATTGGAGGGCTATGGCTACACCTTC.

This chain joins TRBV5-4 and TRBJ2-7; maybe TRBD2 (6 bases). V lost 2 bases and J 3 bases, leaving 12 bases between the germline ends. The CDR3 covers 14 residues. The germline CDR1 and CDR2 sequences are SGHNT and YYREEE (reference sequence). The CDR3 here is CASSFSMGGYEQYF. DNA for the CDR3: TGTGCCAGCAGCTTTTCCATGGGGGGCTACGAGCAGTACTTC.

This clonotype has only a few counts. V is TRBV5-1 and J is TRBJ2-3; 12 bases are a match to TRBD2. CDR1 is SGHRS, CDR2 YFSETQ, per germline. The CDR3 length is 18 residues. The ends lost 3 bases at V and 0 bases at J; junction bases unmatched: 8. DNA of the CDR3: TGCGCCAGCAGCTCGGGCTCACTAGCGGGGGGAAGCACAGATACGCAGTATTTT. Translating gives CASSSGSLAGGSTDTQYF.

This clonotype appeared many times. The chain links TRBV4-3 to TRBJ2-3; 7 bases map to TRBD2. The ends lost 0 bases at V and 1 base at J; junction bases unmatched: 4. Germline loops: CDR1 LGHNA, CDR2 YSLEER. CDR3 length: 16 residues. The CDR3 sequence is CASSQDERGGTDTQYF. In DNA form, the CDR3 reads TGCGCCAGCAGCCAAGATGAGCGGGGAGGCACAGATACGCAGTATTTT.

The CDR3 sequence is CSAPQGNGQYF. The CDR3 coding sequence is TGCAGTGCTCCACAGGGAAATGGGCAGTATTTT. The V gene is TRBV20-1, the J gene TRBJ2-3, with a weak D call TRBD1 (6 bases). Per germline, CDR1 DFQATT and CDR2 SNEGSKA (reference sequence). This CDR3 has 11 residues. The V and J ends lost 5 bases and 11 bases respectively, with 14 bases between them.

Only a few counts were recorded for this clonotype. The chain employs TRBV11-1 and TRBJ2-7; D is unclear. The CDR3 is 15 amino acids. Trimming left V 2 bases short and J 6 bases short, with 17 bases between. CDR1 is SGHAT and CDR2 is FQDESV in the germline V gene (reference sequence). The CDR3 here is CASSLIWLIPSEQYV. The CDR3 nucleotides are TGTGCCAGCAGCTTAATATGGTTAATTCCCTCCGAGCAGTACGTC.

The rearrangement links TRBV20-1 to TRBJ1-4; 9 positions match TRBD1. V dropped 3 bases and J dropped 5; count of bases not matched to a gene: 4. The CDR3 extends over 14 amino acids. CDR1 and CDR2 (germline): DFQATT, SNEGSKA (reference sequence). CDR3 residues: CSASHGTGNEKLFF. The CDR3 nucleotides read TGCAGTGCTAGCCACGGGACAGGGAATGAAAAACTGTTTTTT.

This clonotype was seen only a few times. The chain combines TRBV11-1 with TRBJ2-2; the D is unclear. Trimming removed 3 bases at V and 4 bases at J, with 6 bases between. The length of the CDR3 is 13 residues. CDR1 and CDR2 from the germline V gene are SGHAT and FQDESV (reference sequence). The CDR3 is CASSFLRTGELFF. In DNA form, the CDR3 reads TGTGCCAGCAGCTTTCTCCGCACCGGGGAGCTGTTTTTT.

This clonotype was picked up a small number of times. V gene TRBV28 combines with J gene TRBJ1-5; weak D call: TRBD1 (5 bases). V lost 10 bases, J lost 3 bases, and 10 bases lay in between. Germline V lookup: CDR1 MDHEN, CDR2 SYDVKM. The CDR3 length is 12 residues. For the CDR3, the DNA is TGTGCCACCCGAGGGACCAATCAGCCCCAGCATTTT. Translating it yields CATRGTNQPQHF.

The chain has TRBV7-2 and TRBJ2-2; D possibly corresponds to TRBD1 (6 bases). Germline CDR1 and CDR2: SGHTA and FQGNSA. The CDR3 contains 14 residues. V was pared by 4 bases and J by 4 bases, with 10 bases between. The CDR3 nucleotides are TGTGCCAGCAGCTCGGGACACTCCACCGGGGAGCTGTTTTTT. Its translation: CASSSGHSTGELFF.

DNA of the CDR3: TGTGCCAGCAGCCGTGGGACAGGGCTAACGAGCTCCTACGAGCAGTACGTC. Its protein is CASSRGTGLTSSYEQYV. The chain has TRBV3-1 and TRBJ2-7; TRBD1 matches 9 bases. J was trimmed by 0 bases and V by 4 bases; bases with no gene match: 10. This CDR3 region has 17 residues. CDR1 and CDR2 (germline): LGHDT, YNNKEL (reference sequence).

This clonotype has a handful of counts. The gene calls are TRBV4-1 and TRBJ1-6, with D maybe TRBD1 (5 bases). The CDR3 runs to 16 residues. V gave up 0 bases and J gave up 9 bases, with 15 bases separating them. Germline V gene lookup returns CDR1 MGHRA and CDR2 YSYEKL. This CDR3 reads CASSQEVRAAASPLHF. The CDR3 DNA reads TGCGCCAGCAGCCAAGAGGTCAGGGCAGCGGCTTCACCCCTCCACTTT.